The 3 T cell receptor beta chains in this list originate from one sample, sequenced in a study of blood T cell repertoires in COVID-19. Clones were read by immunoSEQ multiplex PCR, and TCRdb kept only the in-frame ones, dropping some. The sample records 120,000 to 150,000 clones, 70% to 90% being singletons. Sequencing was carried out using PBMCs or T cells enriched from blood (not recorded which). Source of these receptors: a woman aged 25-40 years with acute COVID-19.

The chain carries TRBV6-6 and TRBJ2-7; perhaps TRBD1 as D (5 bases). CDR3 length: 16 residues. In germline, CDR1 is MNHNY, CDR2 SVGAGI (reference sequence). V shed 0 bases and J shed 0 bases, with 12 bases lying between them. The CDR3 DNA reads TGTGCCAGCAGTTACTCGGGGCGGCAGAACTCCTACGAGCAGTACTTC. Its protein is CASSYSGRQNSYEQYF.

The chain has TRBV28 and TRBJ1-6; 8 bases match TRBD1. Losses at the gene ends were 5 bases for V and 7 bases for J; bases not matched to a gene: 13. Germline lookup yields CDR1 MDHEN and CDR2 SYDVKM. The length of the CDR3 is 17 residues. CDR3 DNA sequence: TGTGCCAGCAGTGTTGTCCTCGGACAGGGCCCCAATTCACCCCTCCACTTT. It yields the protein CASSVVLGQGPNSPLHF.

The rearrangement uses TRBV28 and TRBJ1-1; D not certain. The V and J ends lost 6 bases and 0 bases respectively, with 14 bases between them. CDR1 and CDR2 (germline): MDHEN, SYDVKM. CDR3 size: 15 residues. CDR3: CASSRSGVLNTEAFF. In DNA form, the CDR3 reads TGTGCCAGCAGCCGCTCCGGGGTGTTGAACACTGAAGCTTTCTTT.